The 21 T cell receptor beta chains listed next were all sequenced from one sample in a study of T cell repertoires in cytomegalovirus infection. TCRdb ran MiXCR on the reads and lists one entry per CDR3 protein. The sample includes approximately 910,000 distinct CDR3 sequences, approximately 30% of them seen just once. These receptors lack a known antigen. The input for sequencing was cultured CD8+ T cells from PBMCs, taken from culture after CMV antigen stimulation. These receptors were collected from a human donor in good health (CMV status not recorded). Some clones in this sample may be carry-over from other donors' samples.

The chain is built from TRBV28 and TRBJ2-3, with 9 bases matching TRBD2. The CDR3 is 16 amino acids. Germline V gene data show CDR1 as MDHEN and CDR2 as SYDVKM. V lost 4 bases to trimming and J lost 4 bases; unmatched junction nucleotides: 9. CDR3 amino acids: CASSSERGDYPDTQYF. Written as DNA, the CDR3 is TGTGCCAGCAGTTCAGAGCGGGGGGATTATCCAGATACGCAGTATTTT.

This clonotype was counted between two and nine times. The CDR3 spells CASSFAGYTEAFF. In DNA, the CDR3 is TGTGCCAGCAGCTTCGCCGGGTACACTGAAGCTTTCTTT. The chain links TRBV19 to TRBJ1-1; D ambiguous. V was cut by 9 bases and J by 3 bases, with 14 bases left in between. This CDR3 contains 13 residues. Germline V CDR1 and CDR2: LNHDA, SQIVND (reference sequence). Supplemented by reference TRBV19 and TRBJ1-1, the full variable domain reads DGGITQSPKYLFRKEGQNVTLSCEQNLNHDAMYWYRQDPGQGLRLIYYSQIVNDFQKGDIAEGYSVSREKKESFPLTVTSAQKNPTAFYLCASSFAGYTEAFFGQGTRLTVV.

The chain carries TRBV7-6 and TRBJ1-1, with D unclear. Between the trimmed V and J ends, which lost 8 bases and 2 bases, there was a span of 15 bases. The CDR3 covers 14 residues. Germline V gene lookup returns CDR1 SGHVS and CDR2 FNYEAQ. The CDR3 region has the DNA TGTGCCAGCGGTTTGGCAGCGTTAAACACTGAAGCTTTCTTT. Encoded protein: CASGLAALNTEAFF. Full variable domain (remainder filled in from reference TRBV7-6 and TRBJ1-1): GAGVSQSPRYKVTKRGQDVALRCDPISGHVSLYWYRQALGQGPEFLTYFNYEAQQDKSGLPNDRFSAERPEGSISTLTIQRTEQRDSAMYRCASGLAALNTEAFFGQGTRLTVV.

The table lists this clonotype with many counts. V usage is TRBV7-2 and J usage is TRBJ2-2, with 11 bases matching TRBD1. Germline loops: CDR1 SGHTA, CDR2 FQGNSA. The CDR3 extends over 17 amino acids. The junction had 8 bases not matched to a gene; V was cut back by 3 bases and J by 5 bases. The CDR3 protein is CASSFPPGQGETGELFF. As DNA, the CDR3 is TGTGCCAGCAGCTTTCCGCCGGGACAGGGGGAGACCGGGGAGCTGTTTTTT.

The V call is TRBV2, the J call TRBJ1-1; no definite D call. The CDR3 has 16 amino acids. Germline V gene sequence: CDR1 SNHLY, CDR2 FYNNEI. V lost 1 base and J 1 base, leaving 13 bases between the germline ends. CDR3 sequence reads: CASSEDERFSNTEAFF. The CDR3 nucleotides are TGTGCCAGCAGTGAAGATGAAAGGTTTTCGAACACTGAAGCTTTCTTT.

CDR3 coding DNA: TGTGCCAGCAGCTTAGGTTTAGGGGGTTCCTATGGCTACACCTTC. It encodes CASSLGLGGSYGYTF. The rearrangement joins TRBV7-6 to TRBJ1-2, with D possibly TRBD1 on 6 matching bases. This CDR3 has 15 residues. Germline-derived CDR1 and CDR2 are SGHVS and FNYEAQ. Trimming took off 1 base at V and 4 bases at J, with 13 bases between the two ends.

A few counts support this clonotype. The CDR3 bases are TGTGCCAGCAGCTTGGCCTTTGGACATTCGGACGCTTTCTTT. Amino acids: CASSLAFGHSDAFF. The rearrangement links TRBV5-5 to TRBJ1-1; a possible D gene is TRBD1 (5 bases). The length of the CDR3 is 14 residues. V lost 0 bases to trimming and J lost 11 bases, with 17 bases between them. Per germline, CDR1 SGHKS and CDR2 YYEKEE (reference sequence).

The chain joins TRBV19 to TRBJ2-2; D ambiguous. Between the trimmed V and J ends, which lost 4 bases and 0 bases, there was a span of 9 bases. The germline V gene has CDR1 LNHDA and CDR2 SQIVND (reference sequence). The CDR3 is made up of 15 amino acids. The CDR3 protein is CASSTGPTNTGELFF. The CDR3 DNA sequence: TGTGCCAGTAGTACAGGCCCTACGAACACCGGGGAGCTGTTTTTT. Combining the CDR3 with reference TRBV19 and TRBJ2-2 gives the whole variable domain DGGITQSPKYLFRKEGQNVTLSCEQNLNHDAMYWYRQDPGQGLRLIYYSQIVNDFQKGDIAEGYSVSREKKESFPLTVTSAQKNPTAFYLCASSTGPTNTGELFFGEGSRLTVL.

This clonotype was seen only a few times. This sequence joins TRBV4-2 and TRBJ1-5; TRBD1 might be the D (6 bases). Germline loops: CDR1 LGHNA, CDR2 YNFKEQ. Trimming took 1 base from V and 0 from J, leaving 19 bases between them. The CDR3 length is 19 residues. The CDR3 loop reads CASSQGGATTTDSNQPQHF. The CDR3 DNA reads as TGTGCCAGCAGCCAAGGGGGGGCTACAACAACCGATAGCAATCAGCCCCAGCATTTT.

This clonotype was detected ten times or more. V gene TRBV11-2 combines with J gene TRBJ2-3; 8 bases map to TRBD2. The CDR3 has 14 residues. Germline-derived CDR1 and CDR2 are SGHAT and FQNNGV. Trimming at V came to 5 bases and at J to 7 bases, leaving 8 bases not matched to a gene. CDR3 region: CASSQRGGGHTQYF. The CDR3 DNA sequence: TGTGCCAGCAGCCAACGGGGGGGCGGTCATACGCAGTATTTT.

This clonotype was detected ten times or more. The chain combines TRBV7-8 with TRBJ2-1; 10 nucleotides align to TRBD2. V dropped 5 bases and J dropped 0; count of bases not matched to a gene: 16. The CDR3 totals 20 residues. Germline values: CDR1 SGHVS, CDR2 FQNEAQ. CDR3 DNA: TGTGCCAGCAGCACCCCGAGCGGGGGGGCCAATCCCCGCTCCTACAATGAGCAGTTCTTC. As protein: CASSTPSGGANPRSYNEQFF.

This chain joins TRBV27 and TRBJ1-2; 8 bases agree with TRBD1. J was trimmed by 1 base and V by 1 base; bases with no gene match: 14. CDR3 length: 19 residues. The germline CDR1 and CDR2 sequences are MNHEY and SMNVEV (reference sequence). Written as DNA, the CDR3 is TGTGCCAGCAGTTTATACTCGACAGGGGCCACACGTGGTAACTATGGCTACACCTTC. It yields the protein CASSLYSTGATRGNYGYTF.

This clonotype turned up a few times. The chain employs TRBV6-6 and TRBJ2-7; 7 bases are a match to TRBD1. The germline gives CDR1 MNHNY, CDR2 SVGAGI (reference sequence). J lost 7 bases, V lost 6 bases, and 9 bases had no gene match. This CDR3 is 13 amino acids long. The CDR3 loop is CASSPTGVGEQYF. In nucleotides, the CDR3 is TGTGCCAGCAGCCCCACAGGGGTAGGGGAGCAGTACTTC.

This clonotype was detected many times. The genes are TRBV7-9 and TRBJ1-4; 7 nucleotides align to TRBD1. CDR3 length: 16 amino acids. CDR1 and CDR2 (germline): SEHNR, FQNEAQ (reference sequence). With V trimmed by 5 bases and J by 3 bases, 9 bases remained unmatched. CDR3 DNA sequence: TGTGCCAGCAGCCTATTGACAGGGCTACCTAATGAAAAACTGTTTTTT. Its translation is CASSLLTGLPNEKLFF.

The chain couples TRBV27 to TRBJ2-1, with 7 nucleotides matching TRBD1. The CDR3 length is 18 residues. CDR1 is MNHEY and CDR2 is SMNVEV in the germline V gene (reference sequence). J was trimmed by 5 bases and V by 8 bases; bases with no gene match: 21. The CDR3 sequence: CASSQWLVQGDSNNEQFF. CDR3 in DNA: TGTGCCAGCTCCCAGTGGTTGGTGCAGGGGGATTCTAACAATGAGCAGTTCTTC.

The chain recombines TRBV24-1 with TRBJ2-7; no clear D gene. V was trimmed by 6 bases and J by 2 bases, leaving 16 bases between them. The CDR3 covers 15 residues. The V gene's germline CDR1 is KGHDR and CDR2 SFDVKD. The CDR3 region is CATSLEWPPPYEQYV. The CDR3 nucleotides read TGTGCCACCAGTCTAGAGTGGCCTCCGCCCTACGAGCAGTACGTC.

V usage is TRBV6-2 or TRBV6-3 and J usage is TRBJ2-2; 7 bases align to TRBD1. V was pared by 4 bases and J by 0 bases, with 8 bases of the junction left unmatched. Per the germline V gene, CDR1 is MNHEY and CDR2 is SVGEGT. CDR3 size: 17 residues. This chain's CDR3 is CASSWDREFANTGELFF. CDR3 in DNA: TGTGCCAGCAGTTGGGACAGAGAGTTCGCGAACACCGGGGAGCTGTTTTTT.

The chain's CDR3 is CASSQLINTGQETQYF. CDR3 in DNA: TGCGCCAGCAGCCAACTAATTAACACAGGTCAAGAGACCCAGTACTTC. The V and J genes are TRBV4-1 and TRBJ2-5; D is possibly TRBD1 (5 bases). Trimming left V 2 bases short and J 2 bases short, with 15 bases between. The CDR3 contains 16 residues. The germline V gene has CDR1 MGHRA and CDR2 YSYEKL.

The V gene is TRBV19, the J gene TRBJ2-5, with 11 bases aligning to TRBD2. V was pared by 7 bases and J by 1 base, with 5 bases of the junction left unmatched. From germline, CDR1 is LNHDA and CDR2 SQIVND (reference sequence). The CDR3 extends over 15 amino acids. The CDR3 protein is CASTASGGIQETQYF. The CDR3 DNA sequence: TGTGCCAGTACTGCTAGCGGGGGGATCCAAGAGACCCAGTACTTC.

This clonotype was seen more than once but under ten times. The V gene is TRBV7-6, the J gene TRBJ2-1; D is undetermined. The germline gives CDR1 SGHVS, CDR2 FNYEAQ. The length of the CDR3 is 17 residues. Trimming cost V 6 bases and J 0 bases, with 18 bases left between them. Written as DNA, the CDR3 is TGTGCCAGCAGACCCCGTCCCAGTCCTAACTCCTACAATGAGCAGTTCTTC. It specifies CASRPRPSPNSYNEQFF.

This clonotype was counted only a few times. The chain combines TRBV7-2 with TRBJ2-3, with a weak D call TRBD1 (6 bases). Looked up from germline, CDR1 is SGHTA and CDR2 is FQGNSA. V gave up 5 bases and J gave up 4 bases, with 13 bases separating them. This CDR3 contains 14 residues. The CDR3 nucleotides read TGTGCCAGCAGCCAAGGACAGTTCGCAGATACGCAGTATTTT. It encodes CASSQGQFADTQYF.